This T cell receptor (beta chain) comes out of a study of T cell responses to AZD1222 COVID-19 vaccine. The study's findings and limits: Reportedly, nearly half the spike-specific TCRs target unmutated variant regions.

V gave up 4 bases and J gave up 2 bases, with 9 bases separating them. The CDR3 loop spans 14 amino acids. The germline V gene encodes CDR1 LNHNV and CDR2 YYDKDF (reference sequence). This table comes from immunoSEQ multiplex PCR, and its TCRdb copy is limited to in-frame clones, with some not included. The table lists about 82,000 clones, just under 90% of them singletons. About this clone itself: The antigen is unknown.

The sequence derives from an adult in good health. This rearrangement joins TRBV15 to TRBJ1-5, with D perhaps TRBD1 (6 bases). Specimen: peripheral blood, collected on day 0 of AZD1222 vaccination. The CDR3 here is CATSIGGGNQPQHF. Written as DNA, the CDR3 is TGTGCCACCAGCATAGGGGGAGGCAATCAGCCCCAGCATTTT.